Below, 29 T cell receptor beta chains from the same sample are listed, as sequenced in a study of T cells in women clearing cervical HPV infection. Profiling relied on immunoSEQ multiplex PCR, and the TCRdb table lists in-frame clones only, not all of them. The sample table includes approximately 30,000 clones. Material: blood buffy coat. The receptors derive from a woman between 18 and 75 years old with a cervical HPV16 infection that either progressed to CIN3+ or cleared (not recorded which).

Details on this clone: Read sequence stops 3 residues before the CDR3 end, and the germline J gene provides the missing end. The chain combines TRBV19 with TRBJ2-1; 8 bases are a match to TRBD2. This CDR3 comprises 15 residues. From germline, CDR1 is LNHDA and CDR2 SQIVND (reference sequence). The V and J ends lost 5 bases and 8 bases, in that order; junction bases with no gene match: 11. The CDR3 here is CASSPGLGGVHEQFF. The DNA read from the CDR3 is TGTGCCAGTAGTCCGGGACTCGGGGGGGTCCATGAG.

Comments on this clone: The read terminates 3 residues before the CDR3 end, so the remaining end is supplied by the germline J gene. V gene TRBV5-1 combines with J gene TRBJ1-1; perhaps TRBD1 as D (6 bases). The CDR3 covers 14 residues. The V and J ends lost 0 bases and 4 bases respectively, with 10 bases between them. CDR1 and CDR2 (germline): SGHRS, YFSETQ. CDR3 bases read: TGCGCCAGCAGCTTGGCTGGGGGCGGCACTGAA. Protein: CASSLAGGGTE. The CDR3 in its entirety is CASSLAGGGTEAFF. The whole variable domain, filled in from reference TRBV5-1 and TRBJ1-1, reads KAGVTQTPRYLIKTRGQQVTLSCSPISGHRSVSWYQQTPGQGLQFLFEYFSETQRNKGNFPGRFSGRQFSNSRSEMNVSTLELGDSALYLCASSLAGGGTEAFFGQGTRLTVV.

The covered CDR3 bases are TGTGCCAGCAGCTTAGTCGGGACAGTCACTGAA. Protein product: CASSLVGTVTE. The CDR3 as a whole reads CASSLVGTVTEAFF. The rearrangement joins TRBV7-9 to TRBJ1-1; 7 positions agree with TRBD1. The read gets to within 3 residues of the CDR3 end, and the germline J gene fills in the rest. CDR3 length: 14 amino acids. In germline, CDR1 is SEHNR, CDR2 FQNEAQ (reference sequence). V lost 1 base and J lost 4; bases outside the gene matches: 3.

As to this clone: The read terminates 3 residues before the CDR3 end, so the remaining end is supplied by the germline J gene. The chain has TRBV19 and TRBJ1-5, with D possibly TRBD1 on 6 matching bases. The CDR3 consists of 16 residues. Trimming removed 3 bases at V and 4 bases at J, with 16 bases between. CDR1 is LNHDA, CDR2 SQIVND, per germline (reference sequence). Partial CDR3 DNA: TGTGCCAGTAGTATCAGGGGCGGTGGACCAAATCAGCCC. Amino acids: CASSIRGGGPNQP. The full-length CDR3 reads as CASSIRGGGPNQPQHF. Together with reference TRBV19 and TRBJ1-5, the CDR3 gives the full variable domain: DGGITQSPKYLFRKEGQNVTLSCEQNLNHDAMYWYRQDPGQGLRLIYYSQIVNDFQKGDIAEGYSVSREKKESFPLTVTSAQKNPTAFYLCASSIRGGGPNQPQHFGDGTRLSIL.

Turning to this clone: The CDR3 is cut off 3 residues early in the read; its end comes from the germline J gene. The chain couples TRBV7-9 to TRBJ2-3; 7 nucleotides align to TRBD1. Per germline, CDR1 SEHNR and CDR2 FQNEAQ (reference sequence). CDR3 length: 14 residues. The V segment lost 4 bases and the J segment 2 bases; nucleotides outside the gene matches: 3. The CDR3 bases that were read are TGTGCCAGCAGCTCGACAGGGTTCACAGATACG. Its protein is CASSSTGFTDT. The CDR3, in full, reads CASSSTGFTDTQYF.

Notes on this clone: Sequencing ends 3 residues short of the CDR3 end; the germline J gene provides the rest. The chain couples TRBV20-1 to TRBJ1-1, with TRBD1 as a possible D gene (5 bases). The CDR3 spans 11 residues. V was shortened by 3 bases and J by 7 bases, with 9 bases between the two germline ends. Per germline, CDR1 DFQATT and CDR2 SNEGSKA (reference sequence). CDR3 sequence: CSASPGSEAFF. Incomplete CDR3 DNA: TGCAGTGCTAGCCCAGGGAGTGAA.

In regard to this clone: The read ends 3 residues before the CDR3 terminus; that terminus is restored from the germline J gene. This chain connects TRBV30 to TRBJ2-4; D tentatively fits TRBD1 or TRBD2 (5 bases each). The CDR3 contains 13 residues. CDR1 is GTSNPN, CDR2 SVGIG, per germline (reference sequence). The CDR3 loop reads CAWSVGREQPQYF. The CDR3 DNA, read in part, is TGTGCCTGGAGTGTTGGCAGGGAGCAGCCT.

In the case of this clone: The missing CDR3 end, 3 residues past where the read stops, is filled in from the germline J gene. The V and J genes are TRBV5-1 and TRBJ2-1; a weak D match, TRBD1 (5 bases). Trimming removed 0 bases at V and 3 bases at J, with 10 bases between. The CDR3 is 15 residues long. CDR1 is SGHRS, CDR2 YFSETQ, per germline. CDR3 DNA (partial): TGCGCCAGCAGCTTGGGACAGCGAAACTACAATGAG. Translation gives CASSLGQRNYNE. The full CDR3 sequence reads CASSLGQRNYNEQFF. The full variable domain, completed using reference TRBV5-1 and TRBJ2-1, is KAGVTQTPRYLIKTRGQQVTLSCSPISGHRSVSWYQQTPGQGLQFLFEYFSETQRNKGNFPGRFSGRQFSNSRSEMNVSTLELGDSALYLCASSLGQRNYNEQFFGPGTRLTVL.

In the case of this clone: The observed sequence ends 3 residues before the CDR3 terminus, with the missing tail filled in from the germline J gene. This chain connects TRBV5-1 to TRBJ2-5; 12 nucleotides align to TRBD2. The V segment lost 4 bases and the J segment 4 bases; nucleotides outside the gene matches: 2. The CDR3 is made up of 14 amino acids. Germline assignment: CDR1 SGHRS and CDR2 YFSETQ. CDR3 bases read: TGCGCCAGCAGCCCGGGACTAGCGGGAGAGACC. As protein: CASSPGLAGET. The full CDR3 protein reads CASSPGLAGETQYF. Full variable domain (outside the CDR3, taken from reference TRBV5-1 and TRBJ2-5): KAGVTQTPRYLIKTRGQQVTLSCSPISGHRSVSWYQQTPGQGLQFLFEYFSETQRNKGNFPGRFSGRQFSNSRSEMNVSTLELGDSALYLCASSPGLAGETQYFGPGTRLLVL.

Worth noting for this clone: The read gets to within 3 residues of the CDR3 end, and the germline J gene fills in the rest. The rearrangement uses TRBV7-2 and TRBJ1-2; 10 bases fit TRBD1. The CDR3 is made up of 14 amino acids. Germline trimming cut 5 bases from V and 4 bases from J; bases unmatched to any gene: 4. The germline V gene has CDR1 SGHTA and CDR2 FQGNSA. The CDR3 protein is CASSPGQGIYGYTF. The sequenced part of the CDR3 DNA is TGTGCCAGCAGCCCGGGACAGGGGATCTATGGC. Combining the CDR3 with reference TRBV7-2 and TRBJ1-2 gives the whole variable domain GAGVSQSPSNKVTEKGKDVELRCDPISGHTALYWYRQSLGQGLEFLIYFQGNSAPDKSGLPSDRFSAERTGGSVSTLTIQRTQQEDSAVYLCASSPGQGIYGYTFGSGTRLTVV.

Comments on this clone: The junction departs from germline at one end; a sequencing error may be responsible. The CDR3 goes on 3 residues after the read ends, and that part is filled in from the germline J gene. Distinct nucleotide sequences in the sample also encode this CDR3. V and J are TRBV7-8 and TRBJ1-3, with a possible D match to TRBD1 (5 bases). CDR1 is SGHVS and CDR2 is FQNEAQ in the germline V gene. The CDR3 loop spans 13 amino acids. The chain's CDR3 is CASSRQSGNTIYF. The covered CDR3 bases are TGTGCCAGCAGCCGACAGTCAGGAAACACA. The full variable domain, its missing parts supplied by reference TRBV7-8 and TRBJ1-3, is GAGVSQSPRYKVAKRGQDVALRCDPISGHVSLFWYQQALGQGPEFLTYFQNEAQLDKSGLPSDRFFAERPEGSVSTLKIQRTQQEDSAVYLCASSRQSGNTIYFGEGSWLTVV.

A word on this clone: The read gets to within 3 residues of the CDR3 end, and the germline J gene fills in the rest. The chain couples TRBV20-1 to TRBJ1-6; weak D call: TRBD1 (6 bases). Germline CDR1 reads DFQATT; CDR2 reads SNEGSKA (reference sequence). Trimming took 6 bases from V and 10 from J, leaving 16 bases between them. There are 13 residues in the CDR3. The sequenced part of the CDR3 DNA is TGCAGTGCAAGCTCAGGGGTAGGATCACCC. Translation: CSASSGVGSP. The entire CDR3 reads CSASSGVGSPLHF.

As concerns this clone: The CDR3 is cut off 3 residues early in the read; its end comes from the germline J gene. The chain employs TRBV7-2 and TRBJ2-3; D gene unclear. Trimming took off 2 bases at V and 4 bases at J, with 7 bases between the two ends. CDR1 is SGHTA, CDR2 FQGNSA, per germline. This CDR3 contains 13 residues. The CDR3: CASSLMAPDTQYF. The sequenced CDR3 bases are TGTGCCAGCAGCTTAATGGCCCCAGATACG.

Regarding this clone: The read ends 3 residues early relative to the CDR3; the germline J gene fills the gap. This chain joins TRBV2 and TRBJ2-3, with a possible D match to TRBD1 (5 bases). The CDR3 has 14 amino acids. Looked up from germline, CDR1 is SNHLY and CDR2 is FYNNEI. CDR3: CASSDRVAYSAQYF. Partial CDR3 DNA: TGTGCCAGCAGTGACAGGGTGGCCTACTCGGCG.

Comments on this clone: The read ends 3 residues early relative to the CDR3; the germline J gene fills the gap. V and J are TRBV10-1 and TRBJ2-3; 7 bases align to TRBD1. The V gene end was trimmed by 8 bases and the J gene end by 2 bases; junction bases not matched to a gene: 13. The CDR3 contains 16 residues. Germline V CDR1 and CDR2: WNHNN, SYGVQD (reference sequence). The CDR3 here is CASGGPRDRNTDTQYF. The sequenced part of the CDR3 DNA is TGCGCCAGCGGTGGACCAAGGGACAGAAACACAGATACG.

Turning to this clone: The read falls 3 residues short of the CDR3 end, and the missing part is taken from the germline J gene. The chain uses TRBV6-2 or TRBV6-3 and TRBJ1-2, with a weak D call TRBD1 (6 bases). From germline, CDR1 is MNHEY and CDR2 SVGEGT. CDR3 length: 15 residues. The CDR3 DNA, read in part, is TGTGCCAGCACTTCCCTCGGGACACACTTCTACGAC. Translation gives CASTSLGTHFYD. The complete CDR3 sequence is CASTSLGTHFYDYTF.

Remarks on this clone: The CDR3 end lies 3 residues beyond the end of the read and is filled in from the germline J gene. The rearrangement uses TRBV2 and TRBJ2-2; TRBD1 agrees at 9 bases. The CDR3 contains 16 residues. Germline CDR1 SNHLY, CDR2 FYNNEI. The sequenced CDR3 bases are TGTGCCAGCACCAAGAAGGACAGGGGTTATAATTCACCG. Protein: CASTKKDRGYNSP. The CDR3 in its entirety is CASTKKDRGYNSPLFF. Using reference TRBV2 and TRBJ2-2 for the parts outside the CDR3, the full variable domain is EPEVTQTPSHQVTQMGQEVILRCVPISNHLYFYWYRQILGQKVEFLVSFYNNEISEKSEIFDDQFSVERPDGSNFTLKIRSTKLEDSAMYFCASTKKDRGYNSPLFFGEGSRLTVL.

Worth noting for this clone: The CDR3 end falls 3 residues outside the read, so it is completed with the germline J gene. The chain carries TRBV19 and TRBJ2-2; possibly TRBD1 for D (6 bases). V lost 5 bases to trimming and J lost 1 base, with 11 bases between them. CDR3 length equals 15 residues. CDR1 is LNHDA and CDR2 is SQIVND in the germline V gene (reference sequence). CDR3: CASSLLTGNTGELFF. CDR3 DNA, as far as it was read: TGTGCCAGTAGTCTCCTGACAGGGAACACCGGGGAG.

Notes on this clone: The read falls 3 residues short of the CDR3 end, and the missing part is taken from the germline J gene. The V gene is TRBV5-1, the J gene TRBJ2-2, with TRBD1 as a possible D gene (5 bases). The CDR3 is 14 amino acids. CDR1 SGHRS and CDR2 YFSETQ come from the germline V gene. CDR3 loop: CASSSEGVNSPLFF. The part of the CDR3 DNA that was read is TGCGCCAGCAGCTCGGAAGGGGTCAATTCACCG.

Comment on this clone: The read falls 3 residues short of the CDR3 end, and the missing part is taken from the germline J gene. This chain links TRBV6-1 with TRBJ1-6, with 10 bases fitting TRBD1. The germline V gene has CDR1 MNHNS and CDR2 SASEGT. This CDR3 is built from 14 residues. Trimming took 4 bases from V and 10 from J; bases not matched to a gene: 4. The CDR3 DNA, read in part, is TGTGCCAGCAGTGGGGGGACAGGGGCCTCACCC. It yields the protein CASSGGTGASP. From start to end, the CDR3 is CASSGGTGASPLHF.

The DNA read from the CDR3 is TGTGCCAGTAGTACCGACAGGACCAACCAAGAGACC. Protein sequence: CASSTDRTNQET. The whole CDR3 reads CASSTDRTNQETQYF. This chain joins TRBV19 and TRBJ2-5; the D gene is possibly TRBD1 (6 bases). The read terminates 3 residues ahead of where the CDR3 ends, so the germline J gene completes it. The CDR3 sequence is 15 residues long. Trimming removed 4 bases from V and 0 bases from J, with 12 bases in between. The germline V gene encodes CDR1 LNHDA and CDR2 SQIVND (reference sequence).

Concerning this clone itself: Coverage ceases 3 residues before the CDR3 finishes, and the germline J gene fills in the end. The chain is built from TRBV19 and TRBJ2-4; 8 nucleotides match TRBD1. This CDR3 is built from 14 residues. CDR1 and CDR2 from the germline V gene are LNHDA and SQIVND (reference sequence). The CDR3 reads CASSTEDRVYGQYF. Incomplete CDR3 DNA: TGTGCCAGTAGCACGGAGGACAGGGTCTATGGT.

Concerning this clone: The read terminates 3 residues before the CDR3 end, so the remaining end is supplied by the germline J gene. The chain links TRBV20-1 to TRBJ2-7; TRBD2 might be the D (6 bases). Germline V gives CDR1 DFQATT, CDR2 SNEGSKA (reference sequence). V was shortened by 3 bases and J by 2 bases, with 11 bases between the two germline ends. This CDR3 has 13 residues. CDR3 bases read: TGCAGTGCTAGGTCACCGGGGGCCTACGAG. It translates to CSARSPGAYE. The entire CDR3 protein reads CSARSPGAYEQYF.

For this clone: Read coverage stops 3 residues before the CDR3 terminus; the germline J gene supplies the remainder. V and J are TRBV7-8 and TRBJ2-3, with 10 bases matching TRBD2. The CDR3 totals 15 residues. The trim removed 3 bases at V and 2 bases at J, leaving 2 bases unmatched. The germline gives CDR1 SGHVS, CDR2 FQNEAQ. The CDR3 protein is CASSFSGGNTDTQYF. The sequenced part of the CDR3 DNA is TGTGCCAGCAGCTTTAGCGGGGGGAACACAGATACG.

Points on this clone: The CDR3 end falls 3 residues outside the read, so it is completed with the germline J gene. The chain couples TRBV7-3 to TRBJ2-3, with 7 bases that match TRBD2. Trimming took 7 bases from V and 1 from J; bases not matched to a gene: 11. Germline CDR1 SGHTA, CDR2 FQGTGA. This CDR3 contains 16 residues. CDR3 DNA (partial): TGTGCCAGCAACCCCCCGGGGGGAGGGGGCACAGATACG. This encodes CASNPPGGGGTDT. The entire CDR3 protein is CASNPPGGGGTDTQYF.

Concerning this clone itself: From the germline J gene comes the end of the CDR3, since the read stops 3 residues before it. The chain carries TRBV18 and TRBJ2-2; 7 bases map to TRBD1. Per germline, CDR1 KGHSH and CDR2 LQKENI. Trimming took 6 bases from V and 5 from J; bases not matched to a gene: 15. CDR3 size: 17 residues. The covered CDR3 bases are TGTGCCAGCTCGGCCGGCCGCCAGGGGGTCTGGACCGGGGAG. It yields the protein CASSAGRQGVWTGE. In full, the CDR3 reads CASSAGRQGVWTGELFF.

On this clone itself: The observed sequence ends 3 residues before the CDR3 terminus, with the missing tail filled in from the germline J gene. The chain combines TRBV20-1 with TRBJ1-1, with 8 positions matching TRBD1. The CDR3 consists of 14 residues. With V trimmed by 5 bases and J by 1 base, 6 bases remained unmatched. Per the germline V gene, CDR1 is DFQATT and CDR2 is SNEGSKA (reference sequence). CDR3 region: CSAVQGGKNTEAFF. The sequenced CDR3 bases are TGCAGTGCTGTACAGGGGGGAAAGAACACTGAA.

For this clone: The read finishes 3 residues shy of the CDR3 end, and the germline J gene is used to complete it. The V call is TRBV19, the J call TRBJ2-3; a weak D match, TRBD1 (6 bases). CDR1 is LNHDA and CDR2 is SQIVND in the germline V gene (reference sequence). CDR3 length: 14 residues. The CDR3: CASSLQGGNQPQYF. CDR3 DNA, as far as it was read: TGTGCCAGTAGTTTACAGGGCGGCAATCAGCCG. Based on the CDR3 plus reference TRBV19 and TRBJ2-3, the full variable domain is DGGITQSPKYLFRKEGQNVTLSCEQNLNHDAMYWYRQDPGQGLRLIYYSQIVNDFQKGDIAEGYSVSREKKESFPLTVTSAQKNPTAFYLCASSLQGGNQPQYFGPGTRLTVL.

Worth noting for this clone: The junction shows a germline mismatch at one end, possibly a read error. The DNA read from the CDR3 is TGCAGCGTTGTACTGACAAACCTT. It is translated as CSVVLTNL. The whole CDR3 region reads CSVVLTNLQYF. This chain joins TRBV29-1 and TRBJ2-4; D call uncertain. The read terminates 3 residues ahead of where the CDR3 ends, so the germline J gene completes it. This CDR3 is 11 amino acids long. Germline CDR1 SQVTM, CDR2 ANQGSEA. The full variable domain, with the rest looked up from reference TRBV29-1 and TRBJ2-4, is SAVISQKPSRDICQRGTSLTIQCQVDSQVTMMFWYRQQPGQSLTLIATANQGSEATYESGFVIDKFPISRPNLTFSTLTVSNMSPEDSSIYLCSVVLTNLQYFGAGTRLSVL.